This T cell receptor (beta chain) appears in the sequencing data of a study of shared clonotypes between healthy human individuals (dated by TCRdb to the early 2020s). Study-level background: The cohort included three men and a couple of women between 18 and 49 years of age. Different laboratories and diverse techniques were used to prepare libraries and sequence TCR repertoires, to increase sequencing depth and limit assay-specific biases. Each donor's leukapheresis produced roughly between roughly 0.85 and 10 billion PBMCs. To estimate repertoire size and how much clonotypes are shared between individuals, the study performed deep sequencing of blood TCR repertoires from a few healthy adults. For each donor, CD4 naive and CD4 memory were each given three plates, CD8 naive was given two plates, and CD8 memory was given one plate.

Using the deep immunoSEQ assay, multiplex PCR amplified TCR CDR3 regions from genomic DNA. Extracted genomic DNA from each cell subset was distributed evenly across all wells of several immunoSEQ 96-well plates, and each plate was treated as a replicate. For sorted subsets, approximately 190 ng genomic DNA, equal to 25,000 to 35,000 T cell genomes, was loaded into each replicate PCR. Purified libraries were quantified with a Qubit 3.0 fluorometer, sized on a Bioanalyzer 2100, and re-quantified with the KAPA Library Quantification kit. Every immunoSEQ 96-well plate was sequenced on a separate single-read 150-cycle Illumina NextSeq 550 flow cell. From the authors' description of their analysis: Because the immunoSEQ output held only junctional sequences and lacked quality scores, the filtering could not match the filtering applied to full-length reads. To assign V/J genes and CDR3, sequences were annotated against IMGT germline references using PyIR, a Python wrapper for IgBLAST v1.9. Any read was removed if the V/J assignment was weak (E-value above 1e-6), the CDR3 was missing, or the read contained stop codons, out-of-frame junctions, or ambiguous translated residues. V3J clonotypes were defined as sequences sharing an identical inferred V gene, J gene, and CDR3 amino acid sequence. Percentage overlap between repertoires was calculated by dividing the number of shared unique clonotypes by the size of the smaller repertoire. Three approaches were used to assess repertoire richness: RTK rarefaction, the Chao1 estimator, and Recon v2.1 estimates of unobserved clonotypes. Generation probabilities for all TCRbeta clonotypes obtained by the gDNA method from a handful of donors were computed using OLGA. What TCRdb holds here is the immuneACCESS table cut down to in-frame rearrangements. Part of the clones is not present; checked against another copy, under half of the missing clones reflect an unresolved V gene, and the others are unexplained. That table is the source of V, J and clone size, and D and trimming were worked out from the DNA. The sample data list 2 million to 2.5 million clones, and around 93% of these were observed just once. The ten most abundant clones make up under 2% of the sample.

In its sample, this clone was seen once. Its antigen specificity is not known. The input lacks base qualities; no much larger clone sits a single base away. Overall study results and their limits: Naive subsets generally had larger estimated clonotype richness than memory subsets. About 5% of naive CD4, 3.5% of naive CD8, 2.3% of memory CD4, and 0.4% of memory CD8 clonotypes were shared across several donors. Clonotypes shared by all four sorted-subset donors showed higher generation probabilities than non-shared clonotypes. The genetic and exposure-history diversity represented was limited by the small number of donors. Sampling was restricted to blood, and TCR repertoires in tissue are likely to differ from TCR repertoires in blood. Based on pairwise subsampling, the degree of clonotype sharing among donors was expected to be affected by sequencing depth. Rarefaction of sorted-subset datasets indicated incomplete sequencing despite the large sequencing depth.

For the CD8 naive samples, CD45RO-negative cells were positively selected for CCR7, yielding a CD45RA+CCR7+ population from which TemRA cells were excluded. The donors were healthy, HIV-negative adults with no recently reported acute infections or vaccinations. Every donor was a Caucasian adult living in Nashville, Tennessee, USA. Blood was collected by leukapheresis, and PBMCs were isolated by Ficoll-Histopaque density gradient centrifugation and then cryopreserved in liquid nitrogen vapor phase. Purity and quantity of every magnetically sorted T cell population were checked by analytical flow cytometry. Genomic DNA was isolated from every sorted fraction and measured by UV absorbance on a Nanodrop 2000c. The sequence came from a man aged 18 to 30 in good health. Some clones in this sample may be carry-over from other donors' samples. The sequenced sample was naive CD8+ T cells from PBMCs. The label giving this sample's cell subset or site can be read as: CD45RA+CCR7+.

The DNA sequence reads TGTGCCAGCAGCGCGACAGGGGACTTCGCCAATGAGCAGTTCTTC. The resulting protein is CASSATGDFANEQFF. Rearrangement joined TRBV7-8 to TRBJ2-1; 8 bases in between match TRBD1. The germline V gene gives CDR1 as SGHVS and CDR2 as FQNEAQ. Counted from cysteine to phenylalanine, this CDR3 has 15 amino acids. The CDR3 DNA has 45 bases and is translated from base 1. V has 5 bases trimmed and J has 6 bases trimmed; junction bases matching no gene number 9.